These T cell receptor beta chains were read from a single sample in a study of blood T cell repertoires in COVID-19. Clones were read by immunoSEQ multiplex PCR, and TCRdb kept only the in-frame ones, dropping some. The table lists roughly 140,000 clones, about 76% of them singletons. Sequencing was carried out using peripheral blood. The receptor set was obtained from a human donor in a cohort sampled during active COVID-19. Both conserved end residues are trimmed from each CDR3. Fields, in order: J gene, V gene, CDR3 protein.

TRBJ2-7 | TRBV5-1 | ASSPRVAAYEQY
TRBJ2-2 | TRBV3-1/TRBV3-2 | ASSQWKRLAITGELF
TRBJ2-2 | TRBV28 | ASSTWTSGNTGELF
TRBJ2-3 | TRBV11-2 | ASSPGFGSRGADTQY
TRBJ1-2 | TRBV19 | ASSPAGFYGYT
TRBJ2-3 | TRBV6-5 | ASSYTQTDTQY
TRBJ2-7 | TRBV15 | ATSRDFGGRSYEQY
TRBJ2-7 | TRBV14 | ASSQAGLAAYEQY
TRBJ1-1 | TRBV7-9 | ASSPKGDRANTEAF
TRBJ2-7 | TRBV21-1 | ASSNLACRPKDTYEQY
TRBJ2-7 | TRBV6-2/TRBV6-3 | ASSSTGFLYEQY
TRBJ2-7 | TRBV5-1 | ASRQGKDRTYEQY
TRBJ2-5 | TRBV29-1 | SGGRARETQY